This T cell receptor (beta chain) comes out of a study of blood T cell repertoires in COVID-19. The overall study: The study drew acute and convalescent COVID-19 samples from the United States, Italy and Spain. PBMCs, B-cell-depleted T cells, or T cells provided the cDNA or gDNA that made up the material.

The CDR3 contains 20 residues. The V gene end was trimmed by 0 bases and the J gene end by 6 bases; junction bases not matched to a gene: 20. The germline V gene encodes CDR1 MGHRA and CDR2 YSYEKL. TCRdb's copy holds only in-frame clones and misses some; the assay was immunoSEQ multiplex PCR. The profile shows approximately 190,000 clones, almost 80% of them singletons. This chain connects TRBV4-1 to TRBJ2-3; TRBD1 aligns across 8 bases. Sequencing was done on a sample of peripheral blood. This clonotype was obtained from a man between 60 and 70 years old with active or convalescent COVID-19. The CDR3 bases are TGCGCCAGCAGCCAAGACGGTAACAGGGGGAAAACACCTCGACCCGATACGCAGTATTTT. This translates into CASSQDGNRGKTPRPDTQYF.